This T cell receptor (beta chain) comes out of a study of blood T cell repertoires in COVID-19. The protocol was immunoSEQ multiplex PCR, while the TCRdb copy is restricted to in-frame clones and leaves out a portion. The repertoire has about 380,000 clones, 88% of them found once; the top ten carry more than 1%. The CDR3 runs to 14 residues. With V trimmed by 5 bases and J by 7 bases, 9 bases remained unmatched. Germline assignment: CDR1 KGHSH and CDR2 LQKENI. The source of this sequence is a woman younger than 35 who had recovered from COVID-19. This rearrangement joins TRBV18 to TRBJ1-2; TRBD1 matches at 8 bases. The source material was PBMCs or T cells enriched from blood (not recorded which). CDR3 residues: CASSGTTGASGYTF. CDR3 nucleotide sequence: TGTGCCAGCTCAGGAACGACAGGGGCAAGTGGCTACACCTTC.